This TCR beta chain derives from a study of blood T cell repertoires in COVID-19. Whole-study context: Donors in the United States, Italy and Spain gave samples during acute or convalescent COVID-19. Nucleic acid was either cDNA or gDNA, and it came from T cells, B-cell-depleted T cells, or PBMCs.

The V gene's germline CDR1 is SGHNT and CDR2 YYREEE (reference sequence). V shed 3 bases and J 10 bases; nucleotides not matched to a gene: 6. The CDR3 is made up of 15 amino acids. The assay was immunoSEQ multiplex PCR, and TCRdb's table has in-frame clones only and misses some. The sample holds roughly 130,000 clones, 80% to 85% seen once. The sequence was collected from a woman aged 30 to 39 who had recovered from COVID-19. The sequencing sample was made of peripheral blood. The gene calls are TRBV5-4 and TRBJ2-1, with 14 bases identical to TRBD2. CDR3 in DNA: TGTGCCAGCAGCTCTCGTGGACTAGCGGGAGGAGAGCAGTTCTTC. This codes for CASSSRGLAGGEQFF.